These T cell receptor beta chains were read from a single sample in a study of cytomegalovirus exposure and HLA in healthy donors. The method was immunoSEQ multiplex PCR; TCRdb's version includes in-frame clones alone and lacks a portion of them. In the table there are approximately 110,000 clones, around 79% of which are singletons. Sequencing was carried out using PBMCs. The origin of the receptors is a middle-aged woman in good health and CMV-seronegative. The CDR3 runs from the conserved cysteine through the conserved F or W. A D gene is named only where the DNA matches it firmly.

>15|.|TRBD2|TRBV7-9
CASSSGREISYEQYF
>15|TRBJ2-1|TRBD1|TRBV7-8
CASSFPGQDSYEQFF
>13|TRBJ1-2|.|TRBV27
CASSFRANYGYTF
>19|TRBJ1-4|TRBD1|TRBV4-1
CASSQDLTGRSATNEKLFF
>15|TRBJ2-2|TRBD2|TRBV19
CASAGALYNTGELFF
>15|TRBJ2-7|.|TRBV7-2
CASSLSSGTSYEQYF
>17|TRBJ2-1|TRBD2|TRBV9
CASSVDPSGASYNEQFF
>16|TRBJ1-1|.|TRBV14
CASSRWEGGVNTEAFF
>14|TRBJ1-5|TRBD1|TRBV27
CASSSATGWRPQHF
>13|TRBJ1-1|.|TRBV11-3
CASSALRGTEAFF
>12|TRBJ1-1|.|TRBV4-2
CASSQRHTEAFF
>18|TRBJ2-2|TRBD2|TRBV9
CASSLGLAGGRGTGELFF
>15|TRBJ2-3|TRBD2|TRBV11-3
CASSLGLAFTDTQYF
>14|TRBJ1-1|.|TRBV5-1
CASSLRGEGTEAFF
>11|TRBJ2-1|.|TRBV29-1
CSASRGNEQFF
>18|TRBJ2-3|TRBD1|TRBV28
CASSSLQGAQALTDTQYF
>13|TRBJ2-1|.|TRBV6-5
CASSETIYNEQFF
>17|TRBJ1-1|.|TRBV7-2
CASSLGLSIDMNTEAFF
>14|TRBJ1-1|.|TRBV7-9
CASSPYAGNTEAFF
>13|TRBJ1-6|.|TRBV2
CASSEPGDSPLHF
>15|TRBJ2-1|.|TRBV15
CATSRDAESYNEQFF
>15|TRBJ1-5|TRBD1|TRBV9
CASSASDRYNQPQHF
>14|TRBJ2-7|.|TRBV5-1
CASSLAGRGGEQYF
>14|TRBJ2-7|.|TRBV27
CASSLGLSSYEQYF
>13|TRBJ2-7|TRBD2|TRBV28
CASSSGLVYEQYF
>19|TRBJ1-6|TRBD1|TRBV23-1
CASSQLDRGQEAYNSPLHF
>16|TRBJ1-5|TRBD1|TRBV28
CASSLAGQGGYQPQHF
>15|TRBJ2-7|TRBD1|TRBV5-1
CASSTTLTGSYEQYF
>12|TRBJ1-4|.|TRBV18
CASSRDTEKLFF
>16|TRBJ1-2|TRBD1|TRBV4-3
CASSQKGTASNYGYTF
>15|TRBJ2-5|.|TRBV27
CASRDTSEAGETQYF